One and the same sample provided the 8 T cell receptor delta chains below, sequenced in a study of gamma-delta chains in newborns, infants, children. TCRdb re-processed the reads via CATT. The repertoire holds 7,000 or so delta-chain clones, roughly 0.66% seen once, with about a sixth in the top ten. The sample was blood. The receptor set was obtained from a child who was a newborn, infant or young child, either healthy, febrile or measles-vaccinated (not recorded which).

This clone appeared a few times. This may arise from a read error, as a much more abundant clone is one base away. The rearrangement joins TRDV2 to TRDJ3, with TRDD3 matching over 10 bases. The CDR3 runs to 17 residues. CDR1 GEAIGNYY and CDR2 EKD come from the germline V gene. The CDR3 here is CACDVLGDAWDTRQVFF. For the CDR3, the DNA is TGTGCCTGTGACGTACTGGGGGATGCCTGGGACACCCGACAGGTGTTTTTC.

Worth noting for this clone: The protein in TCRdb stems from a much larger clone and differs at residue 12 from this DNA's translation, likely a read error; here the protein is translated from the DNA. The genes are TRDV2 and TRDJ3; 12 bases are a match to TRDD3. The CDR3 totals 18 residues. CDR1 GEAIGNYY and CDR2 EKD come from the germline V gene. The CDR3 reads CACDTVLGDTWGTRQMFF. Written as DNA, the CDR3 is TGTGCCTGTGACACCGTACTGGGGGATACCTGGGGCACCCGACAGATGTTTTTC.

Remarks on this clone: This DNA's translation differs at residue 6 from TCRdb's protein, which comes from a much larger clone; a read error is likely, and the protein shown is translated from the DNA. The chain carries TRDV2 and TRDJ1; the D gene is possibly TRDD3 (6 bases). CDR3 length equals 13 residues. The V gene's germline CDR1 is GEAIGNYY and CDR2 EKD. The V end lost 3 bases, the J end lost 5 bases, and 12 bases lay between the germline ends. The CDR3 DNA reads TGTGCCTGTGACGTAATGGGGGGTGATAAACTCATCTTT. Protein sequence: CACDVMGGDKLIF.

Concerning this clone: Possible read error: a much larger clone is one base away. The chain joins TRDV2 to TRDJ1; D possibly corresponds to TRDD3 (6 bases). This CDR3 is 17 amino acids long. In germline, CDR1 is GEAIGNYY, CDR2 EKD. This CDR3 reads CACDTRGIKKYTDKFIF. In DNA, the CDR3 is TGTGCCTGTGACACGCGAGGGATAAAAAAATACACCGATAAATTCATCTTT.

Details on this clone: A read error is likely here: a far larger clone is one base away. This rearrangement joins TRDV2 to TRDJ1; 12 nucleotides agree with TRDD3. The length of the CDR3 is 16 residues. In germline, CDR1 is GEAIGNYY, CDR2 EKD. CDR3 amino acids: CACDTLGDTHTAKLIF. As DNA, the CDR3 is TGTGCCTGTGACACCCTGGGGGATACGCACACCGCTAAACTCATCTTT.

To note about this clone: TCRdb pairs this DNA with a much larger clone's protein that differs at residue 4, likely a read error; the protein shown was translated from the DNA. The chain is built from TRDV2 and TRDJ1; 8 nucleotides line up with TRDD3. CDR1 is GEAIGNYY, CDR2 EKD, per germline. Germline trimming cut 6 bases from V and 2 bases from J; bases unmatched to any gene: 4. The CDR3 is made up of 13 amino acids. The CDR3 loop is CACRYWGTDKLIF. For the CDR3, the DNA is TGTGCCTGTCGGTACTGGGGGACCGATAAACTCATCTTT.

This clone turned up a few times. The TCRdb record carries a much larger clone's protein, which differs from this DNA's translation at residue 14; a read error is the likely cause, and the protein listed here is the DNA translation. The chain has TRDV2 and TRDJ1; 9 nucleotides agree with TRDD3. Per the germline V gene, CDR1 is GEAIGNYY and CDR2 is EKD. The length of the CDR3 is 16 residues. The CDR3 spells CACDTGFGGYTDKPIF. CDR3 sequence (DNA): TGTGCCTGTGACACCGGTTTCGGGGGATACACCGATAAACCCATCTTT.

Only a few counts were recorded for this clone. A much more abundant neighbour one base away suggests this may be a read error. Other DNA sequences in this sample translate to the same CDR3. The V and J genes are TRDV2 and TRDJ2, with TRDD3 matching over 13 bases. Looked up from germline, CDR1 is GEAIGNYY and CDR2 is EKD. This CDR3 is 15 amino acids long. CDR3 coding DNA: TGTGCCTGTGATGTACTGGGGGATACGCCAGCGCAACTCTTCTTT. This translates into CACDVLGDTPAQLFF.